This is a list of T cell receptor beta chains from one sample in a study of cytomegalovirus exposure and HLA in healthy donors. Libraries were prepared by immunoSEQ multiplex PCR; TCRdb keeps only in-frame clonotypes and omits some of them. This table has under 150,000 clones, just over 85% appearing once. Sequenced sample: PBMCs. These receptors were taken from a woman between 18 and 29 years old in good health and CMV-seropositive. Both conserved end residues are part of each CDR3. Fields, in order: J gene, clone size, D gene, CDR3 length, V gene, CDR3 protein, CDR3 DNA. A D gene is named only where the DNA matches it firmly. Size is stated for part of the rows, as once, few or many counts, or as a class when the clone is expanded.

>TRBJ1-1|NA|NA|13|TRBV6-5
CASRKRRYTEAFF
TGTGCCAGCAGGAAGAGGCGATATACTGAAGCTTTCTTT
>TRBJ2-7|once|NA|12|TRBV5-1
CASVSEAYEQYF
TGCGCCAGCGTGTCAGAGGCCTACGAGCAGTACTTC
>TRBJ1-6|NA|NA|15|TRBV10-3
CAISPGLNNNSPLHF
TGTGCCATCAGTCCCGGACTGAATAATAATTCACCCCTCCACTTT
>TRBJ1-2|once|NA|13|TRBV5-6
CASSLKQGYGYTF
TGTGCCAGCAGCTTGAAACAGGGCTATGGCTACACCTTC
>TRBJ2-3|NA|TRBD2|15|TRBV18
CASSRLAGVRDTQYF
TGTGCCAGCTCACGACTAGCGGGGGTTAGGGATACGCAGTATTTT
>TRBJ1-2|NA|NA|13|TRBV5-6
CASSFEGDYGYTF
TGTGCCAGCAGCTTTGAGGGGGACTATGGCTACACCTTC
>TRBJ2-1|NA|TRBD2|17|TRBV11-3
CASSRFKTSGSGNEQFF
TGTGCCAGCAGCCGCTTCAAGACTAGCGGGAGTGGCAATGAGCAGTTCTTC
>TRBJ1-5|NA|NA|15|TRBV2
CASRSGTGSNQPQHF
TGTGCCAGCAGGTCAGGGACTGGGAGCAATCAGCCCCAGCATTTT
>TRBJ1-6|once|NA|15|TRBV7-8
CASSSDGSFNSPLHF
TGTGCCAGCAGCTCGGACGGGAGTTTTAATTCACCCCTCCACTTT
>TRBJ2-7|NA|NA|14|TRBV7-8
CASSLSAGTYEQYF
TGTGCCAGCAGCTTAAGCGCAGGGACCTACGAGCAGTACTTC
>TRBJ1-3|NA|NA|17|TRBV11-2
CASSLGQQGLAGNTIYF
TGTGCCAGCAGCTTAGGACAACAGGGTCTGGCTGGAAACACCATATATTTT
>TRBJ2-7|NA|TRBD1|13|TRBV11-2
CASSRTGSYEQYF
TGTGCCAGCAGTCGGACAGGGTCGTACGAGCAGTACTTC
>TRBJ2-2|NA|NA|15|TRBV11-2
CASSLVPPDTGELFF
TGTGCCAGCAGCCTTGTGCCCCCGGACACCGGGGAGCTGTTTTTT
>TRBJ1-3|NA|TRBD1|16|TRBV25-1
CASSEWDRVSGNTIYF
TGTGCCAGCAGTGAATGGGACAGGGTCTCTGGAAACACCATATATTTT
>TRBJ2-2|NA|TRBD1|15|TRBV7-2
CASSLVAGGTGELFF
TGTGCCAGCAGCTTAGTGGCAGGGGGCACCGGGGAGCTGTTTTTT